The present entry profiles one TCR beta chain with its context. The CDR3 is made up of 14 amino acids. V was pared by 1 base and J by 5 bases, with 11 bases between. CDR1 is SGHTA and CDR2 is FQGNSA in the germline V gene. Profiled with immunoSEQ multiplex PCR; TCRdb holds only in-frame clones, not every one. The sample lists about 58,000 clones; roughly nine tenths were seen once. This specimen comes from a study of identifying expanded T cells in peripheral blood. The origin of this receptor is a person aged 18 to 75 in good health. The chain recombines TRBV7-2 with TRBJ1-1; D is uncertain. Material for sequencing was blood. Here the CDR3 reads CASSLEGPGTEAFF. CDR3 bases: TGTGCCAGCAGCTTAGAAGGGCCGGGAACTGAAGCTTTCTTT.